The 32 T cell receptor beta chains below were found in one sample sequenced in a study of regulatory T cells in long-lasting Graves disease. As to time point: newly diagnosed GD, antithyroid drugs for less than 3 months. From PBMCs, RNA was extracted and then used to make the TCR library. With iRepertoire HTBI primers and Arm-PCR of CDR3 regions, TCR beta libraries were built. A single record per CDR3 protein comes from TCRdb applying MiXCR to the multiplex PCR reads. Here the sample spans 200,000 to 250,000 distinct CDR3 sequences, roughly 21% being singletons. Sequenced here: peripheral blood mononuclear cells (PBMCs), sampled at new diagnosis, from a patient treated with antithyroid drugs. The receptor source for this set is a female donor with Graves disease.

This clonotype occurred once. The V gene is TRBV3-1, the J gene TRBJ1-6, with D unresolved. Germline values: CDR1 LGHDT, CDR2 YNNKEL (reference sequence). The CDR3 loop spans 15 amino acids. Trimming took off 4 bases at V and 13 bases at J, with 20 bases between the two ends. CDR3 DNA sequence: TGTGCCAGCAGCCTTAGACCCGACGGCCTAGCGCCCCTCCACTTT. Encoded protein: CASSLRPDGLAPLHF.

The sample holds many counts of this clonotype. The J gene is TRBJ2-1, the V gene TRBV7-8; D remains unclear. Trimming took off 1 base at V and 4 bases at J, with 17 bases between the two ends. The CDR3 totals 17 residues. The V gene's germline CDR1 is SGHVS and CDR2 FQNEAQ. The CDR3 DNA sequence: TGTGCCAGCAGCTTAGGTCCAGGAGAACCTCGGTACAATGAGCAGTTCTTC. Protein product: CASSLGPGEPRYNEQFF.

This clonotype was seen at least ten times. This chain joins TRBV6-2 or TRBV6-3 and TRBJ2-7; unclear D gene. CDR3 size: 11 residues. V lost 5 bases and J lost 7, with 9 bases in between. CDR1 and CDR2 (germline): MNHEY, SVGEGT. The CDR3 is CASSDRKEQYF. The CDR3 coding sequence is TGTGCCAGCAGTGATCGAAAAGAGCAGTACTTC.

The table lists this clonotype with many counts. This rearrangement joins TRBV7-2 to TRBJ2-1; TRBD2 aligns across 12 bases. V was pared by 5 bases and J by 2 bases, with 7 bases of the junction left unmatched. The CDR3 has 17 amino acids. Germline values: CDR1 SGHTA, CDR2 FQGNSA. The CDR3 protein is CASSPVLAGGPYNEQFF. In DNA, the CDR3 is TGTGCCAGCAGCCCAGTACTAGCGGGGGGTCCCTACAATGAGCAGTTCTTC.

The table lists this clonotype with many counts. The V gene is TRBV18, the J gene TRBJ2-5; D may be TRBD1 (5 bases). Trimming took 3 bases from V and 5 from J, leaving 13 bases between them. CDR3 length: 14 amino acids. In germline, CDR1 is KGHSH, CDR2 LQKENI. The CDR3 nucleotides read TGTGCCAGCTCACCTTTGGGGCTTGCGGAGACCCAGTACTTC. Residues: CASSPLGLAETQYF.

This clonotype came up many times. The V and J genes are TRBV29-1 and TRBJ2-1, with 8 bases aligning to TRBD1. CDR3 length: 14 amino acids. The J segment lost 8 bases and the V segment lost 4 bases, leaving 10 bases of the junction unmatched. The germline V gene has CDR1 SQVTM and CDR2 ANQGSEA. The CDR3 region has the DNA TGCAGCGTTGCGAGGACAGGGCCGCTGGATGAGCAGTTCTTC. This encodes CSVARTGPLDEQFF.

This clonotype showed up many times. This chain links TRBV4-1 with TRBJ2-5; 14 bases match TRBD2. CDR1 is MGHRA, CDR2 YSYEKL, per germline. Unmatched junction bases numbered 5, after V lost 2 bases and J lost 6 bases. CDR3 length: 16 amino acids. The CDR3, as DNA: TGCGCCAGCAGCCAAACCGGGACTAGCGGGGGTAAGACCCAGTACTTC. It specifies CASSQTGTSGGKTQYF.

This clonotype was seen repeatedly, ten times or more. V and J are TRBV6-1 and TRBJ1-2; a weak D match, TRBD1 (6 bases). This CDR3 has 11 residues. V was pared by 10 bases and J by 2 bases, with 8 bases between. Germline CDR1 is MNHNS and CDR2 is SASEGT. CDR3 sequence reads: CATQGNYGYTF. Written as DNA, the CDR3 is TGTGCCACCCAGGGGAACTATGGCTACACCTTC.

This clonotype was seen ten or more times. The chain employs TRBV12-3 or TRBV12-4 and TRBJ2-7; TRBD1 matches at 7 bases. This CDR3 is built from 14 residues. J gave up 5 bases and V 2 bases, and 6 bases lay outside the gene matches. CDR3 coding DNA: TGTGCCAGCAGTTTACGAGGGGGCGCCGACGAGCAGTACTTC. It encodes CASSLRGGADEQYF.

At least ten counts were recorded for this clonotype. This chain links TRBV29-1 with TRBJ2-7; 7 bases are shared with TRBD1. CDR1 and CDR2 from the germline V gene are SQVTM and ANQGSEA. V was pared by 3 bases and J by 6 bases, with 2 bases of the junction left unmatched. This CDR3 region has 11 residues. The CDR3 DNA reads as TGCAGCGTTGAGGCAGGGGGCGAGCAGTACTTC. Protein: CSVEAGGEQYF.

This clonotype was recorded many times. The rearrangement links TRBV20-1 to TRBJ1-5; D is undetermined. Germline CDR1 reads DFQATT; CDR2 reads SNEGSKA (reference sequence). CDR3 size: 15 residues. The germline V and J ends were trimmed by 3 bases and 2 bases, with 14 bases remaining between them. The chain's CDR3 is CSASQARNRNQPQHF. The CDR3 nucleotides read TGCAGTGCTAGCCAGGCGAGAAATCGCAATCAGCCCCAGCATTTT.

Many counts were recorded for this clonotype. In DNA form, the CDR3 reads TGCAGTGCTAGAGGGGACAGCCTTAACTATGGCTACACCTTC. Residues: CSARGDSLNYGYTF. V gene TRBV20-1 combines with J gene TRBJ1-2; TRBD1 agrees at 7 bases. The V and J ends lost 1 base and 1 base, in that order; junction bases with no gene match: 3. The CDR3 is 14 residues long. Germline lookup yields CDR1 DFQATT and CDR2 SNEGSKA (reference sequence).

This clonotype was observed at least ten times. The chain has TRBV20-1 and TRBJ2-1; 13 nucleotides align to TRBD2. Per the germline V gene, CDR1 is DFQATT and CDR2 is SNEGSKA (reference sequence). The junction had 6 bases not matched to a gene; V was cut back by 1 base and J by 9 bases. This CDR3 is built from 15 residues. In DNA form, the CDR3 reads TGCAGTGCTAGAGGAGGGACTAGCGGGATTGGTGAGCAGTTCTTC. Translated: CSARGGTSGIGEQFF.

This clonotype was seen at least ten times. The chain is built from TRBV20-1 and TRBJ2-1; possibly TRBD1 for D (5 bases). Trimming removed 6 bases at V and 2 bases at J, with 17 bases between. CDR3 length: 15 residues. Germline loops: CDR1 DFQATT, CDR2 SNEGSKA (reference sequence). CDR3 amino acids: CSAPGPGFPYNEQFF. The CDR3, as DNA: TGCAGTGCCCCGGGCCCAGGGTTCCCCTACAATGAGCAGTTCTTC.

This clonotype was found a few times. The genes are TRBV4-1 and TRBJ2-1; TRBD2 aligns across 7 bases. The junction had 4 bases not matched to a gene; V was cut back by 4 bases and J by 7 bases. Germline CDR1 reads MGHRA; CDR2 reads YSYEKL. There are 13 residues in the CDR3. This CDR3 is CASSRLRGNEQFF. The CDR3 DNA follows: TGCGCCAGCAGCCGATTGCGGGGGAATGAGCAGTTCTTC.

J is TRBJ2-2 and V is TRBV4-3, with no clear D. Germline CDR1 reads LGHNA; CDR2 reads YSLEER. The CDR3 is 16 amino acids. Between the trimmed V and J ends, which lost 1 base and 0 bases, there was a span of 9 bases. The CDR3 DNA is TGCGCCAGCAGCCAAGTTCCCTCACCGAACACCGGGGAGCTGTTTTTT. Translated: CASSQVPSPNTGELFF.

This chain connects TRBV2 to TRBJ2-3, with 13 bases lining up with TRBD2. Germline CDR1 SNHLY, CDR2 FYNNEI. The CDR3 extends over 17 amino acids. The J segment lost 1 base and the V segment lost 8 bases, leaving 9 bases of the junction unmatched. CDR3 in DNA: TGTGCCAGCCGCCCCGGGACTAGCGGGGAGGGCACAGATACGCAGTATTTT. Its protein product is CASRPGTSGEGTDTQYF. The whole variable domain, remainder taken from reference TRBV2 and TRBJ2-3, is EPEVTQTPSHQVTQMGQEVILRCVPISNHLYFYWYRQILGQKVEFLVSFYNNEISEKSEIFDDQFSVERPDGSNFTLKIRSTKLEDSAMYFCASRPGTSGEGTDTQYFGPGTRLTVL.

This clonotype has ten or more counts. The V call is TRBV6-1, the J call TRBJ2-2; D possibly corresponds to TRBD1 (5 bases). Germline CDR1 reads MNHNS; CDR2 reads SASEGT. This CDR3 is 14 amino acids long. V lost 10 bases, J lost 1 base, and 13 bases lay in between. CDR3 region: CAIKGPLNTGELFF. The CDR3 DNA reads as TGTGCCATAAAGGGGCCTCTGAACACCGGGGAGCTGTTTTTT.

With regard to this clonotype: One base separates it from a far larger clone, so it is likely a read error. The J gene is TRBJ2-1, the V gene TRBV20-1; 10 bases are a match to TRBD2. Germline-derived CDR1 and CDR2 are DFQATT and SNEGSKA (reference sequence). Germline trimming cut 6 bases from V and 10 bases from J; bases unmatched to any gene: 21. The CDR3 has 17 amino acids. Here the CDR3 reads CSAPLLAGASLLREQFF. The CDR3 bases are TGCAGTGCCCCCCTCCTAGCGGGAGCCTCTCTACTACGGGAGCAGTTCTTC.

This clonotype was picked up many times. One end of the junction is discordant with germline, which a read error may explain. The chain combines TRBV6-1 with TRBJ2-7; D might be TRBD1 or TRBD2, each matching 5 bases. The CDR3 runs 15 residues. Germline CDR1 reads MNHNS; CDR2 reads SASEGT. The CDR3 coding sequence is TGTGCCAGCAGACCCGGGGCCCCCAGCTCCTACGAGCAGCACTTC. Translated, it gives CASRPGAPSSYEQHF.

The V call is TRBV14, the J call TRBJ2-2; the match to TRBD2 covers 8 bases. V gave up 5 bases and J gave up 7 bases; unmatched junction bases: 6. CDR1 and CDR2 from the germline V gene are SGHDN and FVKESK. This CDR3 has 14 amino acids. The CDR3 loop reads CASSNGRASGELFF. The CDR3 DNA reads TGTGCCAGCAGCAACGGGAGGGCTAGCGGGGAGCTGTTTTTT.

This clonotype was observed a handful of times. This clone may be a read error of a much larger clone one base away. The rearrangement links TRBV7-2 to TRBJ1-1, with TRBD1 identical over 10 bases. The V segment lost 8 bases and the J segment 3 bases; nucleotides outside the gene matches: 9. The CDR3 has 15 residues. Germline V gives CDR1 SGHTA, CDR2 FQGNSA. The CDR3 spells CASGKRTGGHTEAFF. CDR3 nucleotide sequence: TGTGCCAGCGGCAAGCGGACAGGGGGTCACACTGAAGCTTTCTTT.

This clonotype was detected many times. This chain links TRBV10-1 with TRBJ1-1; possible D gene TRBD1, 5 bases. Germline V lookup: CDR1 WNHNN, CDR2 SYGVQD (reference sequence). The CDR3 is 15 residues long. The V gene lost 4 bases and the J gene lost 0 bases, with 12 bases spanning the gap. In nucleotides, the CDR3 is TGCGCCAGCAGTGGTAAAGGGACGGTGAACACTGAAGCTTTCTTT. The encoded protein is CASSGKGTVNTEAFF.

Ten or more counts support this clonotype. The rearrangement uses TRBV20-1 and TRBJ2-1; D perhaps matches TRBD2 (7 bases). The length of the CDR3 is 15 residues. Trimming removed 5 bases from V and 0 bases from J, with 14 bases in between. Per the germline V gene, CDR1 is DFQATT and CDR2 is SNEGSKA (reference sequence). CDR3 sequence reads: CSASRGGSSYNEQFF. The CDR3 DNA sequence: TGCAGTGCTTCAAGGGGGGGGAGCTCCTACAATGAGCAGTTCTTC.

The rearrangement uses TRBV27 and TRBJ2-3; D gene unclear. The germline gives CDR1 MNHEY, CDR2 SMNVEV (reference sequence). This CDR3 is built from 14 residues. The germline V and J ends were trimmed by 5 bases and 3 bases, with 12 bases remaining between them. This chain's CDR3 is CASSLFGQTDTQYF. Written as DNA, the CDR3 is TGTGCCAGCAGTCTATTTGGGCAGACAGATACGCAGTATTTT.

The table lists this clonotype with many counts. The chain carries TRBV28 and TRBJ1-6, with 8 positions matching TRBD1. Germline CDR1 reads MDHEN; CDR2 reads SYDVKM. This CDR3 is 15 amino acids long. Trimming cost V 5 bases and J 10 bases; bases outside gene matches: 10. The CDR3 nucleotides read TGTGCCAGCAGTATACGGACAGGGCGGGGATCACCCCTCCACTTT. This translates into CASSIRTGRGSPLHF.

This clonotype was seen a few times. The CDR3 sequence: CASSAAGFRTDTQYF. The CDR3 region has the DNA TGTGCCAGCAGCGCAGCGGGATTCCGCACAGATACGCAGTATTTT. The rearrangement uses TRBV9 and TRBJ2-3; 7 bases map to TRBD2. V was clipped by 3 bases and J by 1 base; unmatched bases: 5. CDR1 is SGDLS and CDR2 is YYNGEE in the germline V gene. There are 15 residues in the CDR3.

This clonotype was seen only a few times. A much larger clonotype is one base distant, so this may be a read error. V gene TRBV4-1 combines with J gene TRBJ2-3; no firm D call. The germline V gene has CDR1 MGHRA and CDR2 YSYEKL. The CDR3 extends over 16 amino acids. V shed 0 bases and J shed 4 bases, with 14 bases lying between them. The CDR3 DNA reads TGCGCCAGCAGCCAAGATACCTTAGTTCACCCAGATACGCAGTATTTT. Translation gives CASSQDTLVHPDTQYF.

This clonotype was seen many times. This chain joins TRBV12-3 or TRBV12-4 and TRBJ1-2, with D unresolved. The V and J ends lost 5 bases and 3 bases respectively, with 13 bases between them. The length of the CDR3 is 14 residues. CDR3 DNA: TGTGCCAGCAGTAGGAGTTCTGGGTACTATGGCTACACCTTC. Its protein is CASSRSSGYYGYTF.

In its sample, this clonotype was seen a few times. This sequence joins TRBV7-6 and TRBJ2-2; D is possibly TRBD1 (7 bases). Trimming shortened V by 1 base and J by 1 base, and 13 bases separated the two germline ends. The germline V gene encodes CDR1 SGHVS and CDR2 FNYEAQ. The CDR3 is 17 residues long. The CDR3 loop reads CASSLGGDRENTGELFF. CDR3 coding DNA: TGTGCCAGCAGCTTAGGGGGGGACAGAGAGAACACCGGGGAGCTGTTTTTT.

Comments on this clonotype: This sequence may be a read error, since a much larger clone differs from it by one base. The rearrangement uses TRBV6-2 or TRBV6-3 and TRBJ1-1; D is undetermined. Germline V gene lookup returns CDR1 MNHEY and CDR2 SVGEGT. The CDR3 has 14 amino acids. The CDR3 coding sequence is TGTGCCAGCAGTCCCCGACCAGGCCCTCCTGAAACTTTCTTT. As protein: CASSPRPGPPETFF.

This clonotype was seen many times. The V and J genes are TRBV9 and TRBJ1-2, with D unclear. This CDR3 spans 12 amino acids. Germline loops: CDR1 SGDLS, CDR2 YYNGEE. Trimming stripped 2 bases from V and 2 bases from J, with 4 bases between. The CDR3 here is CASSVGNYGYTF. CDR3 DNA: TGTGCCAGCAGCGTGGGGAACTATGGCTACACCTTC. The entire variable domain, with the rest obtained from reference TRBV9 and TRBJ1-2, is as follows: DSGVTQTPKHLITATGQRVTLRCSPRSGDLSVYWYQQSLDQGLQFLIQYYNGEERAKGNILERFSAQQFPDLHSELNLSSLELGDSALYFCASSVGNYGYTFGSGTRLTVV.